Listed here is a single T cell receptor (beta chain). The antigen is undetermined. These patients, aged 18 to 65, had recently diagnosed hyperthyroidism lasting under 2 months. Patients with uncontrolled infections, other autoimmune diseases, pregnancy or lactation were excluded. The V segment lost 3 bases and the J segment 2 bases; nucleotides outside the gene matches: 5. CDR3 length: 15 amino acids. Germline V gives CDR1 SGHRS, CDR2 YFSETQ. The sample comes from a study of T cells in Graves' hyperthyroidism and ophthalmopathy. Study-wide results and limits: From stable hyperthyroidism, ophthalmopathy was set apart by a 13 V-J model. Blood samples included most of the expanded thyroid clonotypes exceeding 0.001.

RNA transcripts served as the template for amplifying TCR beta CDR3 regions. With the HTBI primer set, the TCR CDR3 went through a first round of RT-PCR. TCRdb reprocessed the multiplex PCR reads via MiXCR and lists one record per CDR3 protein. Of about 620,000 distinct CDR3 sequences listed, roughly 17% are singletons. Material for sequencing was blood. This TCR was sampled from a woman in her 30s with Graves' hyperthyroidism. The J gene is TRBJ1-2, the V gene TRBV5-1, with 9 bases fitting TRBD1. CDR3 sequence: CASSWDRVSNYGYTF. The CDR3 DNA reads TGCGCCAGCAGCTGGGACAGGGTTTCGAACTATGGCTACACCTTC.